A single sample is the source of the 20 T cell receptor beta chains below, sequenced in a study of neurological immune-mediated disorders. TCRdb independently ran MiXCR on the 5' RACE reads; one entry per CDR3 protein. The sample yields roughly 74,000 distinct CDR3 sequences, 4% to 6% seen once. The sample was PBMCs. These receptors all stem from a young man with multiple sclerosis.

For the CDR3, the DNA is TGCGCCAGCAGTCACCGGGGAACTTTGACCGGGGAGCTGTTTTTT. Translated, it gives CASSHRGTLTGELFF. This chain joins TRBV23-1 and TRBJ2-2, with D possibly TRBD2 on 5 matching bases. TRBV23-1 is annotated as an ORF whose role is uncertain. The V end was cut by 3 bases, the J end by 5 bases, with 13 bases between. This CDR3 region has 15 residues.

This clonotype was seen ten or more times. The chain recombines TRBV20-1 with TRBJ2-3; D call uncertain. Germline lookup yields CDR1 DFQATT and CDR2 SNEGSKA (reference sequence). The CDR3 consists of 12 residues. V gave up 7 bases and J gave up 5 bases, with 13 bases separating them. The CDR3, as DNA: TGCAGTGGAAGTCCCGAAGGAGATACGCAGTATTTT. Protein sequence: CSGSPEGDTQYF.

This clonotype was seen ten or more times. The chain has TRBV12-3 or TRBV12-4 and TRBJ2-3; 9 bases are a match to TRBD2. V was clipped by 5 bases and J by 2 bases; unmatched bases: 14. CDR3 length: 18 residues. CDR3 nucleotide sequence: TGTGCCAGCAGTCCCTCCCGAGGAGCGGGGGGTACCACAGATACGCAGTATTTT. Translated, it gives CASSPSRGAGGTTDTQYF.

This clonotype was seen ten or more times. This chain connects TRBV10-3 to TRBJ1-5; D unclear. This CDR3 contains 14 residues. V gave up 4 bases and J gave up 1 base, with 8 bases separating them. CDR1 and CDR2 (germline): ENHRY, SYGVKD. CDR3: CAISGQASNQPQHF. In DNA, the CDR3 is TGTGCCATCAGTGGGCAAGCCAGCAATCAGCCCCAGCATTTT.

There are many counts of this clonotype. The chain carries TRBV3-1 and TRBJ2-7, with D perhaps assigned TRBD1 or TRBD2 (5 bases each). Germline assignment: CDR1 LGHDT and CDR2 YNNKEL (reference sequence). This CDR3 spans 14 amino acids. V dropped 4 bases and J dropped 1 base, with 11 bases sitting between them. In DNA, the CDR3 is TGTGCCAGCAGCCCTGGGGGTACTTCCTACGAGCAGTACTTC. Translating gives CASSPGGTSYEQYF.

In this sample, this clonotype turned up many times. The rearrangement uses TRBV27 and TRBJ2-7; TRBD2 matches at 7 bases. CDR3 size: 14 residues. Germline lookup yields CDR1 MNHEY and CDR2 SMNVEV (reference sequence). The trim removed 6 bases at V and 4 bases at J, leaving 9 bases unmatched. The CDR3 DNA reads TGTGCCAGCAGCCTTGGGGGGGGGAGATACGAGCAGTACTTC. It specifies CASSLGGGRYEQYF.

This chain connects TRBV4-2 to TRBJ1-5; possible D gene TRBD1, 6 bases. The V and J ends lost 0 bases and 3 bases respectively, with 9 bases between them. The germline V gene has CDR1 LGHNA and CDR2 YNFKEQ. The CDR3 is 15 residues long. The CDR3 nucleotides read TGTGCCAGCAGCCAAGATTGGGGGGCCAATCAGCCCCAGCATTTT. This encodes CASSQDWGANQPQHF.

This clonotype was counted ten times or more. For the CDR3, the DNA is TGCAGTGCCAAGGGAGGCAGGGGGATCGGGACAGATACGCAGTATTTT. Translated: CSAKGGRGIGTDTQYF. The chain carries TRBV20-1 and TRBJ2-3, with a tentative D call TRBD1 (7 bases). The V end was cut by 6 bases, the J end by 3 bases, with 22 bases between. CDR1 DFQATT and CDR2 SNEGSKA come from the germline V gene (reference sequence). This CDR3 comprises 16 residues.

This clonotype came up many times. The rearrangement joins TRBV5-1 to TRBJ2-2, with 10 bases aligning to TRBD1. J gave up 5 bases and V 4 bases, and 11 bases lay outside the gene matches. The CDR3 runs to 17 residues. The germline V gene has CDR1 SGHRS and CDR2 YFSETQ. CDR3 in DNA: TGCGCCAGCAGCATATCAGGACAGGGGGTGTGGACCGGGGAGCTGTTTTTT. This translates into CASSISGQGVWTGELFF.

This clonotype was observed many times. The CDR3 nucleotides read TGTGCCAGCAGCTTGATTCGCACAGATACGCAGTATTTT. Translated: CASSLIRTDTQYF. The chain uses TRBV5-6 and TRBJ2-3; D ambiguous. Germline CDR1 reads SGHDT; CDR2 reads YYEEEE. V was shortened by 1 base and J by 1 base, with 4 bases between the two germline ends. This CDR3 has 13 residues.

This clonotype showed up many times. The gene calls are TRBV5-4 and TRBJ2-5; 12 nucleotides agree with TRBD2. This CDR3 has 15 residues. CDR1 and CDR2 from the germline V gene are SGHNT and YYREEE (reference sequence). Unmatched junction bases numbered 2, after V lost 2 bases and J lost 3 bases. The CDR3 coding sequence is TGTGCCAGCAGCTTTAGACTAGCGGGAGAAGAGACCCAGTACTTC. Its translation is CASSFRLAGEETQYF.

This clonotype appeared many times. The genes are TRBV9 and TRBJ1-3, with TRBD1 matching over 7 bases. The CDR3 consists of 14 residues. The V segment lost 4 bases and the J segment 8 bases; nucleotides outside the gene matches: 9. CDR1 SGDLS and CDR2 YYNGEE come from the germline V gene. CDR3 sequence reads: CASSPTGLGDTIYF. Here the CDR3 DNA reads TGTGCCAGCAGCCCGACAGGGTTGGGGGACACCATATATTTT.

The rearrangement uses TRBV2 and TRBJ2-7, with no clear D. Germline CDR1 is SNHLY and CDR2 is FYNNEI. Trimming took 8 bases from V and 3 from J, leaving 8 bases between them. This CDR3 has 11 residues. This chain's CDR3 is CASAKGYEQYF. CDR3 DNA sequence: TGTGCCAGCGCAAAGGGCTACGAGCAGTACTTC.

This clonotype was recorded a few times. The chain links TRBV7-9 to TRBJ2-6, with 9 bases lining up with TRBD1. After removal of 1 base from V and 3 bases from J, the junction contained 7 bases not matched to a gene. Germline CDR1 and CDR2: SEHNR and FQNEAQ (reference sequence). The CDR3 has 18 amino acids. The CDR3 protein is CASSLVGQGFGGANVLTF. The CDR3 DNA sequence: TGTGCCAGCAGCTTAGTGGGACAGGGATTCGGTGGGGCCAACGTCCTGACTTTC.

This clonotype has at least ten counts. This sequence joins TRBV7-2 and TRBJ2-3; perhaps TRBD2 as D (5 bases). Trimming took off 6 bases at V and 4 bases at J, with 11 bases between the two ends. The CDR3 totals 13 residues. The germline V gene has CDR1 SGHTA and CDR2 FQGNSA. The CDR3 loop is CASSGRRSDTQYF. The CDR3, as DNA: TGTGCCAGCAGTGGAAGGAGGTCAGATACGCAGTATTTT.

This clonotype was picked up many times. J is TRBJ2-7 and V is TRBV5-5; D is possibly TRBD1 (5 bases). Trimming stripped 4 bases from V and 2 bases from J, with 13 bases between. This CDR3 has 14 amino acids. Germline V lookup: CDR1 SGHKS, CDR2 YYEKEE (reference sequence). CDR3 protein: CASSQATGTYEQYF. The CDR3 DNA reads TGTGCCAGCAGCCAAGCCACAGGCACCTACGAGCAGTACTTC.

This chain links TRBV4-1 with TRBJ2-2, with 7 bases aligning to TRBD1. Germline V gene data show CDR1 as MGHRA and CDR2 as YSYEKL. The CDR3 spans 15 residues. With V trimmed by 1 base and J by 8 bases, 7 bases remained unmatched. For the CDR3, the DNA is TGCGCCAGCAGCCAAGTGGGACAGATGTCTGGGGAGCTGTTTTTT. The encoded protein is CASSQVGQMSGELFF.

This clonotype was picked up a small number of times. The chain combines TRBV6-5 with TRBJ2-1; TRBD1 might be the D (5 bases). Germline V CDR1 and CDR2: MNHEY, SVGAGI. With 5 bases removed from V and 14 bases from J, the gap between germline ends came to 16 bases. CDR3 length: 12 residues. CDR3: CASSNLRNRKFF. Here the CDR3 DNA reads TGTGCCAGCAGTAACCTCCGGAACAGGAAGTTCTTC.

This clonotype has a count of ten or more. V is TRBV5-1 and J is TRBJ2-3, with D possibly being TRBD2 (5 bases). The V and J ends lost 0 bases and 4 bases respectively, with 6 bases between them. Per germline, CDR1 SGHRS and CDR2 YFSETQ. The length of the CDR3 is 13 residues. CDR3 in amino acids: CASSLVGADTQYF. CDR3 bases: TGCGCCAGCAGCTTGGTCGGGGCAGATACGCAGTATTTT.

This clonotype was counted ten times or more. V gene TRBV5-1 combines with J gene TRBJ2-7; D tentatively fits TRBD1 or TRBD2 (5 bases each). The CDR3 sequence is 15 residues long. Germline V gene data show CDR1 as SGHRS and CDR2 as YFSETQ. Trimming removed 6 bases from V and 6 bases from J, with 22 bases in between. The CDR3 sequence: CASNNRDGVPGEQYF. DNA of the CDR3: TGCGCCAGCAACAACCGGGACGGCGTCCCCGGCGAGCAGTACTTC.